This T cell receptor beta chain derives from a study of blood T cell repertoires in COVID-19. Study-level information: From the United States, Italy and Spain came samples of acute and convalescent COVID-19.

Measured with immunoSEQ multiplex PCR; TCRdb has only the in-frame clones, and not every one. In the table there are 300,000 to 400,000 clones, about 91% of which are singletons. One Seattle source followed patients from active infection through their disease course. The specimen was peripheral blood. The source is a man younger than 40 with COVID-19, enrolled during active disease.

The CDR3 loop reads CATSDWDTSTDTQYF. The CDR3 nucleotides are TGTGCCACCAGTGACTGGGACACCAGCACAGATACGCAGTATTTT. The chain joins TRBV24-1 to TRBJ2-3; TRBD1 is a possible D gene (6 bases). This CDR3 spans 15 amino acids. Germline loops: CDR1 KGHDR, CDR2 SFDVKD. With 4 bases removed from V and 0 bases from J, the gap between germline ends came to 10 bases.